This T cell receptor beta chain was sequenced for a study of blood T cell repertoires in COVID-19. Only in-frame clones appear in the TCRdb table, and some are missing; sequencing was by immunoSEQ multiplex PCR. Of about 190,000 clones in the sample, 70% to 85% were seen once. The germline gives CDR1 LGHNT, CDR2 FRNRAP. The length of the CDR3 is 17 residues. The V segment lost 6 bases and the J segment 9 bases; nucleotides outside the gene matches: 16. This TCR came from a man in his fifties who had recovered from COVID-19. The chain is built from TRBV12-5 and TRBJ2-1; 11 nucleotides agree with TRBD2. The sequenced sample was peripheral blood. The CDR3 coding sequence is TGTGCTAGTGGAAGCGGCCGGGGACTAGCGGACTGGAGTGAGCAGTTCTTC. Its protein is CASGSGRGLADWSEQFF.